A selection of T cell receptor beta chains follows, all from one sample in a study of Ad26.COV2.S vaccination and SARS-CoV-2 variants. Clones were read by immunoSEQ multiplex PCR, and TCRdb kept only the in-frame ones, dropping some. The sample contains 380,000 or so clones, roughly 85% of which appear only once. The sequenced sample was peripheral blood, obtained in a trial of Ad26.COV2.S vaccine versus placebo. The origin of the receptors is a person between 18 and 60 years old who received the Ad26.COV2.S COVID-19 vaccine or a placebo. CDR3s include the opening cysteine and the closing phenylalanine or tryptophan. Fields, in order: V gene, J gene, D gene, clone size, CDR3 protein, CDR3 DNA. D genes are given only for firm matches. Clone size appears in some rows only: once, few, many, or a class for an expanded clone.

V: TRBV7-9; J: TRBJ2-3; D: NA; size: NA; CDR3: CASSWTESTDTQYF; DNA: TGTGCCAGCTCTTGGACAGAGAGCACAGATACGCAGTATTTT
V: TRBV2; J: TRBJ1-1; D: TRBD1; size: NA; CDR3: CASSPLPGGQVEAFF; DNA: TGTGCCAGCAGCCCCCTACCTGGGGGACAGGTCGAAGCTTTCTTT
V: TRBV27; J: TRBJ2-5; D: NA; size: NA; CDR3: CASSPIGGGETQYF; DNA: TGTGCCAGCAGCCCGATAGGGGGAGGGGAGACCCAGTACTTC
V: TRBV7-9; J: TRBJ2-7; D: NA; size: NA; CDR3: CASSFVGRGSYEQYF; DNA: TGTGCCAGCAGCTTCGTCGGTAGGGGGTCCTACGAGCAGTACTTC
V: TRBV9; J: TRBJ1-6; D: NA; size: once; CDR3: CASSVGDRESPLHF; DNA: TGTGCCAGCAGCGTAGGGGACCGCGAATCACCCCTCCACTTT
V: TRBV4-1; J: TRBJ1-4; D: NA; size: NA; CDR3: CASSQVRRLAEKLFF; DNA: TGCGCCAGCAGCCAAGTCAGGAGATTGGCTGAAAAACTGTTTTTT
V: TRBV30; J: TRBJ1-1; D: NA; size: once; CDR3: CARRLNTEAFF; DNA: TGTGCCCGTCGGCTGAACACTGAAGCTTTCTTT
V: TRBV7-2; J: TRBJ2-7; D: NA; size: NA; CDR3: CASSLRGQTSWTEQYF; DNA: TGTGCCAGCAGCTTACGGGGGCAAACCTCCTGGACTGAGCAGTACTTC
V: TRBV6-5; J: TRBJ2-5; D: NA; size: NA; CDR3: CASSYGGETQYF; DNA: TGTGCCAGCAGTTACGGGGGGGAGACCCAGTACTTC
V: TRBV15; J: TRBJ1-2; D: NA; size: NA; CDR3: CATSRDRNYGYTF; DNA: TGTGCCACCAGCAGAGACAGAAACTATGGCTACACCTTC
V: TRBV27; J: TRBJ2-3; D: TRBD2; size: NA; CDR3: CASSLTSVDTQYF; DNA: TGTGCCAGCAGTTTAACTAGCGTGGATACGCAGTATTTT
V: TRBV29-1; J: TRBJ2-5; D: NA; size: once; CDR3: CSVELKETQYF; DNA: TGCAGCGTTGAACTAAAAGAGACCCAGTACTTC
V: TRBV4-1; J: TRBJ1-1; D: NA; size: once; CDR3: CASSQVGRNTEAFF; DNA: TGCGCCAGCAGCCAAGTGGGGAGAAACACTGAAGCTTTCTTT
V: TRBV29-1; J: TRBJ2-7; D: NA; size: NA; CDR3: CSVSDSYEQYF; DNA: TGCAGCGTTTCGGATTCCTACGAGCAGTACTTC
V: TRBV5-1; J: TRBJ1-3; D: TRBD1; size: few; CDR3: CASSLGTGGDTIYF; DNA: TGCGCCAGCAGCTTGGGGACAGGGGGAGACACCATATATTTT
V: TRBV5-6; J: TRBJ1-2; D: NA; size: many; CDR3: CASSAQGSYGYTF; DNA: TGTGCCAGCAGCGCACAGGGTTCATATGGCTACACCTTC
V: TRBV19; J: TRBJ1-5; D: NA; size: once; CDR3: CASTVPGGRSGNQPQHF; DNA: TGTGCCAGTACCGTCCCCGGGGGGAGGAGTGGCAATCAGCCCCAGCATTTT
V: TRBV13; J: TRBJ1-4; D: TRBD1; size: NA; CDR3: CASSLNRGEEKLFF; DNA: TGTGCCAGCAGCTTAAACAGGGGGGAAGAAAAACTGTTTTTT
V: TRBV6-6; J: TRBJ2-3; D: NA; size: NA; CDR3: CASTQTVGVTDTQYF; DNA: TGTGCCAGCACCCAAACAGTGGGGGTCACAGATACGCAGTATTTT
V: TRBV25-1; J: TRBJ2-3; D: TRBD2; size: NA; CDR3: CASTPLAGGTDTQYF; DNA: TGTGCCAGCACCCCGCTAGCGGGGGGCACAGATACGCAGTATTTT
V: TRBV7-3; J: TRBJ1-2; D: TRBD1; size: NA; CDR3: CASRSQGAVSSGYTF; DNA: TGTGCCAGCAGATCACAGGGGGCGGTCTCAAGTGGCTACACCTTC
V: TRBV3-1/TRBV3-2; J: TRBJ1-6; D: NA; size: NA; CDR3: CASSPSGRRHSPLHF; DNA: TGTGCCAGCAGCCCCTCGGGTCGGAGGCATTCACCCCTCCACTTT
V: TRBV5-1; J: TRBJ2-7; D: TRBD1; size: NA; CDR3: CASSEKVTGLEQYF; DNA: TGCGCCAGCAGCGAAAAAGTGACAGGGCTCGAGCAGTACTTC
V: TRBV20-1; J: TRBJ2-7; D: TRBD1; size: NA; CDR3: CSARRGLEQYF; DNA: TGCAGTGCTAGAAGGGGGCTCGAGCAGTACTTC
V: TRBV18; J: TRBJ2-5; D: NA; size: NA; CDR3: CASSPPRGEGETQYF; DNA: TGTGCCAGCTCACCACCGCGCGGGGAAGGGGAGACCCAGTACTTC
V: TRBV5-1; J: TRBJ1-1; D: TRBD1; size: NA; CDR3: CASSEGQIMNTEAFF; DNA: TGCGCCAGCAGCGAGGGACAGATTATGAACACTGAAGCTTTCTTT
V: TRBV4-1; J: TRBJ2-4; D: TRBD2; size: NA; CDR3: CASSQDRTGGGNIQYF; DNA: TGCGCCAGCAGCCAAGATAGAACGGGAGGAGGAAACATTCAGTACTTC
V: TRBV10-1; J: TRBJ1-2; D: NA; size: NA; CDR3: CASSESAEGGYTF; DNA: TGCGCCAGCAGTGAGTCGGCGGAAGGCGGCTACACCTTC
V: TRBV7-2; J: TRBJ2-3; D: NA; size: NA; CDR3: CASSLPTSLTDTQYF; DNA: TGTGCCAGCAGCTTACCTACTAGCCTCACAGATACGCAGTATTTT
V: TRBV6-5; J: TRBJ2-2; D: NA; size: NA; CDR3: CASSYHSAGELFF; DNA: TGTGCCAGCAGTTACCATAGCGCCGGGGAGCTGTTTTTT
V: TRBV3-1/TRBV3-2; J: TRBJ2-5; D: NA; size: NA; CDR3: CASSHTPGLPQETQYF; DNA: TGTGCCAGCAGCCACACCCCTGGGCTCCCCCAAGAGACCCAGTACTTC
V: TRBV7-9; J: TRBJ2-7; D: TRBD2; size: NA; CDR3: CASSPLAGSYEQYF; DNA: TGTGCCAGCAGCCCGCTAGCGGGGTCCTACGAGCAGTACTTC
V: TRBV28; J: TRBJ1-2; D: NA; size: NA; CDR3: CASSLTGPGYTF; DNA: TGTGCCAGCAGTTTGACCGGGCCTGGCTACACCTTC
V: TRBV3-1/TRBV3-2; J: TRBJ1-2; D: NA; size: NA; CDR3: CASRWGANNGYTF; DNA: TGTGCCAGCAGATGGGGGGCAAACAATGGCTACACCTTC
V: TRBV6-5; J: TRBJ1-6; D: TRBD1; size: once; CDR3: CASRLRDRGYSPLHF; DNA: TGTGCCAGCAGGCTCCGGGACAGGGGATATTCACCCCTCCACTTT
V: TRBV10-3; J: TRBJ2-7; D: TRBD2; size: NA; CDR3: CAISAAGGSYEQYF; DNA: TGTGCCATCAGTGCCGCGGGGGGCTCCTACGAGCAGTACTTC
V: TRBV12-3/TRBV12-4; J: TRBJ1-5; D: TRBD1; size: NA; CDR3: CASRGQAYQPQHF; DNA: TGTGCCAGCAGAGGACAGGCTTATCAGCCCCAGCATTTT
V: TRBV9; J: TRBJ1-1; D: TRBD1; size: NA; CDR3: CASSGQPGQGLDTEAFF; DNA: TGTGCCAGCAGTGGTCAACCGGGACAGGGTTTGGACACTGAAGCTTTCTTT
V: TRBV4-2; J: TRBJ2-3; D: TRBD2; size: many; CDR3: CASSQTGGSTDTQYF; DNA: TGTGCCAGCAGCCAAACGGGGGGGAGCACAGATACGCAGTATTTT
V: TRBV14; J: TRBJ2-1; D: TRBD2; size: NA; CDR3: CASKGDSGSLHNEQFF; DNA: TGTGCCAGCAAGGGGGATAGCGGGAGTCTCCACAATGAGCAGTTCTTC
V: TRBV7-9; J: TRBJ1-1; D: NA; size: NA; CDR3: CASTVGGSAYTEAFF; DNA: TGTGCCAGCACCGTCGGGGGGTCGGCCTACACTGAAGCTTTCTTT
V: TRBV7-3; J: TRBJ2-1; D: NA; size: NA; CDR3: CASSADPGYEQFF; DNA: TGTGCCAGCAGCGCTGATCCCGGCTATGAGCAGTTCTTC
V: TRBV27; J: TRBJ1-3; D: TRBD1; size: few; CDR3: CASSLTGGSGNTIYF; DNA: TGTGCCAGCAGTCTAACAGGGGGCTCTGGAAACACCATATATTTT
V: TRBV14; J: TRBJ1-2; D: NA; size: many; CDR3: CASSHPAANYGYTF; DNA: TGTGCCAGCAGCCACCCCGCAGCTAACTATGGCTACACCTTC
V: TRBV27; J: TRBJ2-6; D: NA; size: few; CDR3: CASSLGNAGANVLTF; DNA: TGTGCCAGCAGTTTGGGGAACGCGGGGGCCAACGTCCTGACTTTC
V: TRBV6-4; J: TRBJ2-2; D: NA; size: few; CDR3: CASKGEDGGAGELFF; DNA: TGTGCCTCAAAAGGAGAGGATGGCGGGGCCGGGGAGCTGTTTTTT
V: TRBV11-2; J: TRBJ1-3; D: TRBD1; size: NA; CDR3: CASSRGTGDAGNTIYF; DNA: TGTGCCAGCAGCCGAGGGACAGGGGACGCTGGAAACACCATATATTTT
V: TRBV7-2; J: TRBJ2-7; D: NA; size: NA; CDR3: CASSLGFSGRRKSSYEQYF; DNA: TGTGCCAGCAGCTTAGGGTTCTCGGGTCGCAGGAAGAGCTCCTACGAGCAGTACTTC
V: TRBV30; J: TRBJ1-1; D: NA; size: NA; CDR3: CAWSLPPAEAFF; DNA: TGTGCCTGGAGCCTCCCCCCGGCTGAAGCTTTCTTT
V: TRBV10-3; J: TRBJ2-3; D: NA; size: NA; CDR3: CAYSRGPSTDTQYF; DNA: TGTGCCTATAGCCGGGGCCCTAGCACAGATACGCAGTATTTT
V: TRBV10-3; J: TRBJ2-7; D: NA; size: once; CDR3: CATSGGYEQYF; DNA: TGTGCCACTTCTGGGGGTTACGAGCAGTACTTC
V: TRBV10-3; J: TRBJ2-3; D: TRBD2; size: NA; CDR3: CASWGGSDTQYF; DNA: TGTGCCTCCTGGGGGGGTTCAGATACGCAGTATTTT
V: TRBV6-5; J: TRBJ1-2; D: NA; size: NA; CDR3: CASSYLGPEGYTF; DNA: TGTGCCAGCAGTTATTTAGGGCCGGAAGGCTACACCTTC
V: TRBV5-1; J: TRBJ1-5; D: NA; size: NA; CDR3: CALRGVNQPQHF; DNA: TGCGCCCTAAGGGGGGTCAATCAGCCCCAGCATTTT